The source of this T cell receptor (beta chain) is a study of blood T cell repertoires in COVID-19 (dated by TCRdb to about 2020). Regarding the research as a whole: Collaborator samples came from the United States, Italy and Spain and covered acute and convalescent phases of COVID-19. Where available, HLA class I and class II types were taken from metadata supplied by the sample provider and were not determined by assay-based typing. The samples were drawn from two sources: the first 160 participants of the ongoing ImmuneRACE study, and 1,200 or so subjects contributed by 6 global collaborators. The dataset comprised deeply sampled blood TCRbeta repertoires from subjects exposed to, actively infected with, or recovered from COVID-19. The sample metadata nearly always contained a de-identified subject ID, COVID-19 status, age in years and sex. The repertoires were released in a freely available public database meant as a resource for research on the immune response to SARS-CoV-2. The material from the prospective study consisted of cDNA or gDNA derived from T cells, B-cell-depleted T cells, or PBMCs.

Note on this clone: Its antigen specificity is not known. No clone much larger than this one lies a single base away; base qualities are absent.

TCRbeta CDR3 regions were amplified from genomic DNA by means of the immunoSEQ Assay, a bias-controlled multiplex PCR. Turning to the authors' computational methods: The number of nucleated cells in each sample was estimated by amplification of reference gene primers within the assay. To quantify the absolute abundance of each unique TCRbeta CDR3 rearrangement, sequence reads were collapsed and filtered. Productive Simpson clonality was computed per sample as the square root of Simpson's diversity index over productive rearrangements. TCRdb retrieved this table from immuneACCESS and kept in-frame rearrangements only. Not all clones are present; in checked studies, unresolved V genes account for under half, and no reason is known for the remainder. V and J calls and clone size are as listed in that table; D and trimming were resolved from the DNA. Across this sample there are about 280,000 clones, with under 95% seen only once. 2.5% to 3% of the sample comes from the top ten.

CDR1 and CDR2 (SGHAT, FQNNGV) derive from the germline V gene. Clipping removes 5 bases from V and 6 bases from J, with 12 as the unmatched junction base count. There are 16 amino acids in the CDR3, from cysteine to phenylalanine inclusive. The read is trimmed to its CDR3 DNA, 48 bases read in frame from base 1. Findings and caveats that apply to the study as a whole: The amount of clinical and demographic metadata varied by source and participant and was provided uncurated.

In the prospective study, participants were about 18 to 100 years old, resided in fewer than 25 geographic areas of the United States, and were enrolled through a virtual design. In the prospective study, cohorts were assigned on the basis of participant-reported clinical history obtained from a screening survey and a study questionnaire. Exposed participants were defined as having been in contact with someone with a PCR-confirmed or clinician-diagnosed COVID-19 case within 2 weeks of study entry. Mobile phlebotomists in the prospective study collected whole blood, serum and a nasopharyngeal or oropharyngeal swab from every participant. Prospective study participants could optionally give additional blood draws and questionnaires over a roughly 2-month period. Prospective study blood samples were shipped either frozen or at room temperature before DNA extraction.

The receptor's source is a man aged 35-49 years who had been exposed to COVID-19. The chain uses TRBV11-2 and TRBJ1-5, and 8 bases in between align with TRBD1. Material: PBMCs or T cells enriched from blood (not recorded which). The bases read TGTGCCAGCAGCCTGGGGAGGCAGGGGGCGAGTCAGCCCCAGCATTTT. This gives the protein CASSLGRQGASQPQHF.